The clone carrying this T cell receptor beta chain is a singleton in its sample. Original processing methods: The authors estimated nucleated cell counts from reference gene primer amplification. Using immunoSEQ multiplex PCR, the repertoire was profiled, and TCRdb retains in-frame clones only, with some absent. D and trimming come from the DNA, and the V and J calls and clone size come from that table. The sample carries roughly 89,000 clones, roughly 80% recorded once. This sample stems from a study of blood T cell repertoires in COVID-19. On the study more broadly: Collection of acute and convalescent COVID-19 samples took place in the United States, Italy and Spain. The cDNA or gDNA used as material had been derived from T cells, B-cell-depleted T cells, or PBMCs.

The germline CDR1 and CDR2 sequences are MNHNY and SVGAGI (reference sequence). This CDR3 has 15 residues. The V end lost 6 bases, the J end lost 2 bases, and 14 bases lay between the germline ends. Specimen: peripheral blood. The origin of this receptor is a woman in her 70s with acute or convalescent COVID-19. V usage is TRBV6-6 and J usage is TRBJ2-1; D may be TRBD1 (7 bases). In DNA, the CDR3 is TGTGCCAGCAGACCGCGGGACAGTACCTACAATGAGCAGTTCTTC. Amino acids: CASRPRDSTYNEQFF.